These 17 T cell receptor beta chains originate from one sample sequenced in a study of monozygotic twins with inflammatory bowel disease. After re-calling the 5' RACE reads, TCRdb lists one entry per CDR3 protein, DNA absent. Seen in this sample are around 210,000 distinct CDR3 sequences; the ten most common clones hold around 7.6%. Sequenced sample: blood. The receptor set was obtained from a human donor with ulcerative colitis or Crohn's disease, or a healthy co-twin of an affected twin (not recorded which).

The chain has TRBV4-2 and TRBJ1-6. The CDR3 spans 15 residues. The germline gives CDR1 LGHNA, CDR2 YNFKEQ. The CDR3 here is CASSLAGGQNSPLHF.

The rearrangement joins TRBV28 to TRBJ2-3; TCRdb picks TRBD2, but there is no DNA to check that call. In germline, CDR1 is MDHEN, CDR2 SYDVKM. The CDR3 is 15 amino acids. The chain's CDR3 is CASSRPDRGADTQYF. Full variable domain (missing parts from reference TRBV28 and TRBJ2-3): DVKVTQSSRYLVKRTGEKVFLECVQDMDHENMFWYRQDPGLGLRLIYFSYDVKMKEKGDIPEGYSVSREKKERFSLILESASTNQTSMYLCASSRPDRGADTQYFGPGTRLTVL.

The genes are TRBV7-8 and TRBJ2-1; TCRdb's D gene call, TRBD2, goes unchecked for lack of DNA. Germline CDR1 SGHVS, CDR2 FQNEAQ. The CDR3 is 18 amino acids. CDR3 amino acids: CASSLPRWTSGRADEQFF.

The chain joins TRBV19 to TRBJ2-2. The CDR3 has 15 residues. The V gene's germline CDR1 is LNHDA and CDR2 SQIVND (reference sequence). The CDR3 here is CASSIGHTNTGELFF.

The chain carries TRBV12-3 or TRBV12-4 and TRBJ2-2; TCRdb outputs TRBD1, but without DNA this stays unchecked. CDR3 length: 14 residues. CDR3 protein: CASSLLGGTGELFF.

The V call is TRBV18, the J call TRBJ1-1. This CDR3 is 13 amino acids long. The germline V gene encodes CDR1 KGHSH and CDR2 LQKENI. The CDR3 here is CASSIGRDTEAFF.

The chain recombines TRBV20-1 with TRBJ2-2; there is no DNA to check the TCRdb D call of TRBD2. Germline CDR1 DFQATT, CDR2 SNEGSKA (reference sequence). The CDR3 sequence is 14 residues long. CDR3 sequence: CSAATTANTGELFF.

The chain carries TRBV18 and TRBJ2-7. Germline V gene lookup returns CDR1 KGHSH and CDR2 LQKENI. The CDR3 covers 13 residues. CDR3 in amino acids: CASSPGRTYEQYF.

This rearrangement joins TRBV12-3 or TRBV12-4 to TRBJ1-6. The CDR3 is 15 amino acids. CDR3 in amino acids: CASTLGLTPNSPLHF.

CDR3 sequence reads: CSARGPGQSTDTQYF. This chain uses TRBV20-1 with TRBJ2-3; the D gene TCRdb calls, TRBD1, cannot be checked with no DNA. Germline V CDR1 and CDR2: DFQATT, SNEGSKA (reference sequence). CDR3 size: 15 residues.

This chain links TRBV5-1 with TRBJ2-2; TCRdb indicates TRBD1, and absent DNA this call remains unverified. The CDR3 is made up of 15 amino acids. Germline V lookup: CDR1 SGHRS, CDR2 YFSETQ. CDR3 in amino acids: CASSLVGQTTGELFF.

V gene TRBV19 combines with J gene TRBJ1-1; TCRdb designates TRBD1, a call that cannot be tested without DNA. Germline values: CDR1 LNHDA, CDR2 SQIVND (reference sequence). The CDR3 spans 14 residues. CDR3 amino acids: CASSGHTGNTEAFF.

J is TRBJ2-7 and V is TRBV4-2; the TRBD1 assignment by TCRdb is unverifiable without DNA. CDR1 and CDR2 (germline): LGHNA, YNFKEQ. This CDR3 has 14 residues. The CDR3 reads CASSQGAASYEQYF.

The chain links TRBV4-1 to TRBJ1-4; TCRdb gives TRBD1 as the D gene, but with no DNA this cannot be confirmed. The CDR3 spans 16 residues. Germline V gene data show CDR1 as MGHRA and CDR2 as YSYEKL. This CDR3 reads CASSQTGQGGGEKLFF.

This rearrangement joins TRBV12-3 or TRBV12-4 to TRBJ2-5; there is no DNA to check the TCRdb D call of TRBD1. There are 11 residues in the CDR3. The CDR3 region is CASSPAETQYF.

The chain recombines TRBV29-1 with TRBJ1-2; as DNA is missing, the TRBD1 call by TCRdb cannot be tested. Germline CDR1 reads SQVTM; CDR2 reads ANQGSEA. The CDR3 contains 11 residues. CDR3 residues: CSGGWGDGYIF.

The rearrangement uses TRBV2 and TRBJ1-1; the TCRdb D gene call, TRBD1, has no DNA to confirm it. Looked up from germline, CDR1 is SNHLY and CDR2 is FYNNEI. This CDR3 spans 13 amino acids. The CDR3 region is CASSVGQGGEAFF.